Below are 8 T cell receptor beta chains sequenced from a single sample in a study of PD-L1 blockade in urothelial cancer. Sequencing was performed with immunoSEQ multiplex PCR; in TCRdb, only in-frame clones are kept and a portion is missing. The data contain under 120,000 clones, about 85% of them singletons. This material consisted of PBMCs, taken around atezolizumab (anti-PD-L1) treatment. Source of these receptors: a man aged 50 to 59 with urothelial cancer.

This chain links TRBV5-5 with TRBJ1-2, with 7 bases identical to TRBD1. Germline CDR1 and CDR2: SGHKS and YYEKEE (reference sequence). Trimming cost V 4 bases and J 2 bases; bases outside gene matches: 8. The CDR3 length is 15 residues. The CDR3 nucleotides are TGTGCCAGCAGCCATCCGACAGGGCGGAACTATGGCTACACCTTC. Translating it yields CASSHPTGRNYGYTF.

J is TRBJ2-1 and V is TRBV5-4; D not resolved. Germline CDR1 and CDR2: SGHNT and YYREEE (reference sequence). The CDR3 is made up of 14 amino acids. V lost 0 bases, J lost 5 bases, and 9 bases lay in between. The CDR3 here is CASSLVVAHNEQFF. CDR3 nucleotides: TGTGCCAGCAGCTTGGTGGTAGCCCACAATGAGCAGTTCTTC.

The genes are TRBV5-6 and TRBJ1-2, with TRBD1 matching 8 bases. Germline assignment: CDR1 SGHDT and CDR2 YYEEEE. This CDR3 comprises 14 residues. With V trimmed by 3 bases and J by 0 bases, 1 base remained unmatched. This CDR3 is CASSWGQANYGYTF. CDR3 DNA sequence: TGTGCCAGCAGCTGGGGACAGGCTAACTATGGCTACACCTTC.

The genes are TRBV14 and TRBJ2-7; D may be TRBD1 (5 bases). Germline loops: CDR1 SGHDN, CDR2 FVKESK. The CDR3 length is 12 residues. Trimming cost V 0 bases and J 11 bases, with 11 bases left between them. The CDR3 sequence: CASSQESGAKYF. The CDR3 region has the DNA TGTGCCAGCAGCCAAGAGTCTGGGGCGAAGTACTTC. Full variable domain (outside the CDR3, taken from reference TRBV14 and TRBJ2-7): EAGVTQFPSHSVIEKGQTVTLRCDPISGHDNLYWYRRVMGKEIKFLLHFVKESKQDESGMPNNRFLAERTGGTYSTLKVQPAELEDSGVYFCASSQESGAKYFGPGTRLTVT.

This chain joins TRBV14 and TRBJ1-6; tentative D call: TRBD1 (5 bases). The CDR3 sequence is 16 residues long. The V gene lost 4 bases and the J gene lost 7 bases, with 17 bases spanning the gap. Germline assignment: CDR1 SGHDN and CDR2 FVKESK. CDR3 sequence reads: CASSPESSTENSPLHF. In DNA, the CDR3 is TGTGCCAGCAGCCCCGAATCGTCGACAGAAAATTCACCCCTCCACTTT.

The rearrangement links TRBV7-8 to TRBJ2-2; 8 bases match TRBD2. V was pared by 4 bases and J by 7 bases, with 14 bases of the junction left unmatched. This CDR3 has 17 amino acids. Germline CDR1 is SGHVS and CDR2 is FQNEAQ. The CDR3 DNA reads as TGTGCCAGCAGCTCTCCGGGGGGGCGAACGAGAGGCGGGGAGCTGTTTTTT. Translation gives CASSSPGGRTRGGELFF.

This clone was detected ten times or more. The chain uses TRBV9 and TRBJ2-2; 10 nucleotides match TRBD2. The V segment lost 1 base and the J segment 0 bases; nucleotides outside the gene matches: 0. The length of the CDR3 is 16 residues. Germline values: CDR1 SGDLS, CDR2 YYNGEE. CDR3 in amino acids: CASSVTSGTNTGELFF. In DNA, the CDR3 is TGTGCCAGCAGCGTAACTAGCGGGACGAACACCGGGGAGCTGTTTTTT.

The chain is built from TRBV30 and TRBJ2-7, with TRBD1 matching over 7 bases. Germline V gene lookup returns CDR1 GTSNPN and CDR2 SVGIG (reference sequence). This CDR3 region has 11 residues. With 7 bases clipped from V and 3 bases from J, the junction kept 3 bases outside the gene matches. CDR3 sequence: CAYHRGYEQYF. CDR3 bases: TGTGCCTACCACAGGGGCTACGAGCAGTACTTC. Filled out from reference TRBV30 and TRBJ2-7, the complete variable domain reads SQTIHQWPATLVQPVGSPLSLECTVEGTSNPNLYWYRQAAGRGLQLLFYSVGIGQISSEVPQNLSASRPQDRQFILSSKKLLLSDSGFYLCAYHRGYEQYFGPGTRLTVT.